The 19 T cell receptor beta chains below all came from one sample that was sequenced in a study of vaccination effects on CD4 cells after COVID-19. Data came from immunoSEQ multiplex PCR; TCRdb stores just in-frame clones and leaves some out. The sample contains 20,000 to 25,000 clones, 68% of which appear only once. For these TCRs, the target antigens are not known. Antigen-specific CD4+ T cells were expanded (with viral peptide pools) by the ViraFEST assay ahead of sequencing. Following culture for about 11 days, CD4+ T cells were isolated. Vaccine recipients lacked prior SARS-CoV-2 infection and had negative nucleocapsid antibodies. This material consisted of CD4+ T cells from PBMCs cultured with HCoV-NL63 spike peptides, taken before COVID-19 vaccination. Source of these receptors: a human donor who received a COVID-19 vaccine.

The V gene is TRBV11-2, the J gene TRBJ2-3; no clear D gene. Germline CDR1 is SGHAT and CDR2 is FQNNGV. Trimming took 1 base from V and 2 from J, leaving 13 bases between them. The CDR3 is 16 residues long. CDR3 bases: TGTGCCAGCAGCTTAGCCGTTCGGAGCCTCACAGATACGCAGTATTTT. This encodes CASSLAVRSLTDTQYF.

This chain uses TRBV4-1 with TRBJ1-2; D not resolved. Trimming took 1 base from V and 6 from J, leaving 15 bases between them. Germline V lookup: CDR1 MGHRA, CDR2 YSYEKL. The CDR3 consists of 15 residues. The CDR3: CASSQGRLILDGYTF. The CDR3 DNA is TGCGCCAGCAGCCAAGGACGGCTTATATTGGATGGCTACACCTTC.

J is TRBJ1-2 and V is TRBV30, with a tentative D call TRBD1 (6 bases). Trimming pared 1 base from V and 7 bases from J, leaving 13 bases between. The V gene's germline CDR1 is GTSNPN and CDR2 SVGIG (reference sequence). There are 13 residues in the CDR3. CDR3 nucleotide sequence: TGTGCCTGGAGTGCGGGACAAAGACGTGGCTACACCTTC. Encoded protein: CAWSAGQRRGYTF.

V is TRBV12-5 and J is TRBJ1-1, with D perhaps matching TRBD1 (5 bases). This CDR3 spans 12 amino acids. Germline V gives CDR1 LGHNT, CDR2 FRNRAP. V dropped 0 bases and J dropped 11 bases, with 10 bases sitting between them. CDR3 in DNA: TGTGCTAGTGGTTTGGTACGGGGGGATGCTTTCTTT. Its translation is CASGLVRGDAFF.

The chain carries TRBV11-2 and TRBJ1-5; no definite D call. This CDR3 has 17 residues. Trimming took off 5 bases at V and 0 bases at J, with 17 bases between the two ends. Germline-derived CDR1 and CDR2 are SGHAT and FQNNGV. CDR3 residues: CASSPGLREVSNQPQHF. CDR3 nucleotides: TGTGCCAGCAGCCCGGGTCTTCGTGAAGTTAGCAATCAGCCCCAGCATTTT.

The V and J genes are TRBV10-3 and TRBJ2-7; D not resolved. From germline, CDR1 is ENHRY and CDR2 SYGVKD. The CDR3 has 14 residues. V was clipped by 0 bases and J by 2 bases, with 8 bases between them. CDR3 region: CAISESSTAYEQYF. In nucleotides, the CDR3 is TGTGCCATCAGTGAGTCCAGCACCGCCTACGAGCAGTACTTC.

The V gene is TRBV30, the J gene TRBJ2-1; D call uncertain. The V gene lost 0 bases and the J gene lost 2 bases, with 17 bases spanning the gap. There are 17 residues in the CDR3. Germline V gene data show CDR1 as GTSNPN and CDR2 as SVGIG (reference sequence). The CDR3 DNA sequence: TGTGCCTGGAGTGTACGTCCGGTGGTAGCTCCCTACAATGAGCAGTTCTTC. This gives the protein CAWSVRPVVAPYNEQFF.

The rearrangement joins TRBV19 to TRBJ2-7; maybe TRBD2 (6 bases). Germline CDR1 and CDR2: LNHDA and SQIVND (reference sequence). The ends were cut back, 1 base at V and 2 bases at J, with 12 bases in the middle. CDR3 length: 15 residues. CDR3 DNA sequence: TGTGCCAGTAGTATAGGGGGCGCGGGAACCTACGAGCAGTACTTC. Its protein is CASSIGGAGTYEQYF.

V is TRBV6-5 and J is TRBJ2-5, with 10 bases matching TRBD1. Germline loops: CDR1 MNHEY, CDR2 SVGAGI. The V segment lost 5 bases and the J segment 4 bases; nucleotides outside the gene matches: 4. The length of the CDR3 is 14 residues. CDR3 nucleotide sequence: TGTGCCAGCAGTAGACAGGGGGCGCGAGAGACCCAGTACTTC. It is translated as CASSRQGARETQYF.

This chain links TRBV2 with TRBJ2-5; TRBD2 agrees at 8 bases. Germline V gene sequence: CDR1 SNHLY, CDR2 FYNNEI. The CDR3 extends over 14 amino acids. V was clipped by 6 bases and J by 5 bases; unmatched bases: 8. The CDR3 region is CASRSGGARETQYF. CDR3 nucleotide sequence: TGTGCCAGCAGGTCGGGGGGGGCCCGCGAGACCCAGTACTTC.

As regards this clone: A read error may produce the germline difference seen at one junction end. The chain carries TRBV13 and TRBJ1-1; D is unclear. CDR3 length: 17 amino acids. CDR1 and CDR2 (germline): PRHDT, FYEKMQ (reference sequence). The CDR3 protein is CASSLIGLSGVNTEVFF. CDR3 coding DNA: TGTGCCAGCAGCTTAATCGGTCTCTCAGGCGTGAACACTGAAGTTTTCTTT.

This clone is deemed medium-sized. This CDR3 is CASSPPDRVREKLFF. Written as DNA, the CDR3 is TGTGCCAGCAGCCCCCCCGACAGGGTTCGGGAAAAACTGTTTTTT. This chain uses TRBV28 with TRBJ1-4; TRBD1 matches 7 bases. This CDR3 has 15 residues. Germline V gene data show CDR1 as MDHEN and CDR2 as SYDVKM. Trimming at V came to 6 bases and at J to 8 bases, leaving 12 bases not matched to a gene.

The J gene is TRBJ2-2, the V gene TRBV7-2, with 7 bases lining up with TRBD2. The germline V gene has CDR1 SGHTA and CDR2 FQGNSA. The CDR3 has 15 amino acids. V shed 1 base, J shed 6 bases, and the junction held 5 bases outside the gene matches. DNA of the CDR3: TGTGCCAGCAGCTTAGGAGGGACTAATCCCGGGGAGCTGTTTTTT. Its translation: CASSLGGTNPGELFF.

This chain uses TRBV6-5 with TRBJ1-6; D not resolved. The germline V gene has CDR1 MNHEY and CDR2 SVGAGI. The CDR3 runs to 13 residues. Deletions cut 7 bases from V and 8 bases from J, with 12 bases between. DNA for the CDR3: TGTGCCAGCAAGGCGAGTTCGGATTCACCCCTCCACTTT. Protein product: CASKASSDSPLHF.

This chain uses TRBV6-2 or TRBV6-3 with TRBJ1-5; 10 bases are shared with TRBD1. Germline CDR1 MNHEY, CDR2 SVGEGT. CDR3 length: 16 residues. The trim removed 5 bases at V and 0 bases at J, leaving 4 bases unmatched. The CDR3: CASSDRGLFSNQPQHF. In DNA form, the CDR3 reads TGTGCCAGCAGTGACAGGGGGCTTTTTAGCAATCAGCCCCAGCATTTT.

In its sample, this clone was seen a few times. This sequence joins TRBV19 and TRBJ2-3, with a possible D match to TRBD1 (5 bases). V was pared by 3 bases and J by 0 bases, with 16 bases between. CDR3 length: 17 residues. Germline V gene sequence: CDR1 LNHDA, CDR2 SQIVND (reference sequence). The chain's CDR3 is CASSIYRQKHSTDTQYF. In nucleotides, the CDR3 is TGTGCCAGTAGTATCTACCGACAGAAACATAGCACAGATACGCAGTATTTT.

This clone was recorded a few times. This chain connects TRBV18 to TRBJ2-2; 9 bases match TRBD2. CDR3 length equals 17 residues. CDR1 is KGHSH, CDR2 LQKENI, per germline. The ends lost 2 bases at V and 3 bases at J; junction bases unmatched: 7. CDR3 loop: CASSPWTGLADTGELFF. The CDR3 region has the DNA TGTGCCAGCTCACCATGGACGGGACTAGCAGACACCGGGGAGCTGTTTTTT. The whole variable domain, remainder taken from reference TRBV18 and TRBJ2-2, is NAGVMQNPRHLVRRRGQEARLRCSPMKGHSHVYWYRQLPEEGLKFMVYLQKENIIDESGMPKERFSAEFPKEGPSILRIQQVVRGDSAAYFCASSPWTGLADTGELFFGEGSRLTVL.

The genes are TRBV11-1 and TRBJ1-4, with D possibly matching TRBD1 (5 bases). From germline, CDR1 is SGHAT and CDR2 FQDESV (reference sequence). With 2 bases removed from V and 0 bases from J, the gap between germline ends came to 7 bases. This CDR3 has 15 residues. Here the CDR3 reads CASSLTGATNEKLFF. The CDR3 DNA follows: TGTGCCAGCAGCTTAACGGGGGCAACTAATGAAAAACTGTTTTTT.

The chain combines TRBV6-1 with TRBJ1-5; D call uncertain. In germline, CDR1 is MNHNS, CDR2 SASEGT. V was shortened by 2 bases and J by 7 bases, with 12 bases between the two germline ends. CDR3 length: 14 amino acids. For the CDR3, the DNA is TGTGCCAGCAGTGAAAGCATGGTGGGCCAGCCCCAGCATTTT. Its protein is CASSESMVGQPQHF.